The T cell receptor (beta chain) described here comes from a study of blood T cell repertoires in COVID-19. The overall study: The study drew acute and convalescent COVID-19 samples from the United States, Italy and Spain. Sources were T cells, B-cell-depleted T cells, or PBMCs; the material itself was cDNA or gDNA.

Authors' analysis steps: Cell counts per sample came from amplifying reference gene primers. Sequencing used immunoSEQ multiplex PCR; TCRdb keeps in-frame clones, though not all of them. That table gives V, J and clone size, and the DNA gave D and trimming. The sample has 95,000 to 150,000 clones; roughly 78% are singletons. This sequence was found in a man in his fifties or sixties with active or convalescent COVID-19. Material: peripheral blood.

For the CDR3, the DNA is TGCGCCAGCAGCCCCACAGGGCCGGCGTTGTCTGAAGCTTTCTTT. This gives the protein CASSPTGPALSEAFF. This chain links TRBV5-1 with TRBJ1-1, with TRBD1 as a possible D gene (6 bases). V lost 4 bases, J lost 6 bases, and 19 bases lay in between. The germline V gene has CDR1 SGHRS and CDR2 YFSETQ. The CDR3 runs to 15 residues.